What follows are 30 T cell receptor beta chains derived from one specimen sequenced in a study of T cells in Graves' hyperthyroidism and ophthalmopathy. Regions amplified from RNA transcripts were the TCR beta CDR3 regions. The HTBI primer set was used in a first-round RT-PCR of the TCR CDR3. TCRdb called the multiplex PCR reads again in MiXCR, with one record for every CDR3 protein. This sample has about 500,000 distinct CDR3 sequences; about 16% occur once, and the top ten carry around 32%. Sequenced sample: blood. These TCRs come from a woman aged 25 to 39 with Graves' ophthalmopathy.

There are a few counts of this clonotype. This sequence joins TRBV4-2 and TRBJ1-3; weak D call: TRBD1 (6 bases). Germline V gene data show CDR1 as LGHNA and CDR2 as YNFKEQ. The CDR3 extends over 14 amino acids. The germline V and J ends were trimmed by 7 bases and 2 bases, with 12 bases remaining between them. CDR3 sequence: CASNLGDTGNTIYF. CDR3 DNA: TGTGCCAGCAATTTAGGGGACACTGGAAACACCATATATTTT.

The chain joins TRBV28 to TRBJ2-7, with D unresolved. The germline V and J ends were trimmed by 11 bases and 3 bases, with 11 bases remaining between them. Germline-derived CDR1 and CDR2 are MDHEN and SYDVKM. This CDR3 comprises 11 residues. In DNA, the CDR3 is TGTGCCTCTCTGACTGGCTACGAGCAGTACTTC. Translation gives CASLTGYEQYF.

The chain couples TRBV10-3 to TRBJ1-3; D is ambiguous. Trimming took 1 base from V and 3 from J, leaving 13 bases between them. CDR3 size: 16 residues. CDR1 ENHRY and CDR2 SYGVKD come from the germline V gene. CDR3 protein: CAISEFPPKVGNTIYF. The CDR3 region has the DNA TGTGCCATCAGTGAGTTCCCACCAAAAGTTGGAAACACCATATATTTT.

This clonotype showed up just a few times. This chain connects TRBV20-1 to TRBJ2-7; tentative D call: TRBD2 (7 bases). The germline V gene has CDR1 DFQATT and CDR2 SNEGSKA (reference sequence). CDR3 length: 13 residues. Trimming removed 6 bases at V and 5 bases at J, with 17 bases between. CDR3 residues: CSALGGGRDEQYF. CDR3 sequence (DNA): TGCAGTGCGCTTGGGGGGGGGCGCGACGAGCAGTACTTC.

This clonotype has a count of ten or more. This chain connects TRBV12-3 or TRBV12-4 to TRBJ1-1; tentative D call: TRBD1 (5 bases). V was cut by 5 bases and J by 4 bases, with 17 bases left in between. This CDR3 region has 15 residues. The CDR3 region has the DNA TGTGCCAGCAGTCCCCGGGGGGAGATGGGCACTGAAGCTTTCTTT. Amino acid sequence: CASSPRGEMGTEAFF.

This clonotype turned up a few times. This chain uses TRBV4-2 with TRBJ2-7; TRBD1 aligns across 9 bases. The V gene's germline CDR1 is LGHNA and CDR2 YNFKEQ. Trimming cost V 0 bases and J 5 bases; bases outside gene matches: 11. The CDR3 runs to 17 residues. The CDR3 spells CASSQDGPGQGRDEQYF. CDR3 sequence (DNA): TGTGCCAGCAGCCAAGATGGGCCGGGACAGGGAAGGGACGAGCAGTACTTC.

The genes are TRBV4-1 and TRBJ2-2; maybe TRBD1 (5 bases). CDR1 is MGHRA, CDR2 YSYEKL, per germline. The CDR3 runs to 15 residues. Trimming removed 1 base at V and 4 bases at J, with 10 bases between. The CDR3 coding sequence is TGCGCCAGCAGCCAAGTTGGACACCCCACCGGGGAGCTGTTTTTT. Protein sequence: CASSQVGHPTGELFF.

The table lists this clonotype with many counts. The rearrangement links TRBV4-1 to TRBJ2-1, with D possibly being TRBD2 (6 bases). Germline loops: CDR1 MGHRA, CDR2 YSYEKL. Trimming cost V 1 base and J 8 bases, with 18 bases left between them. The CDR3 spans 16 residues. In DNA, the CDR3 is TGCGCCAGCAGCCAAGTAGAGCGGGTAGCGGTTGATGAGCAGTTCTTC. It yields the protein CASSQVERVAVDEQFF.

This clonotype was seen only a few times. The chain combines TRBV28 with TRBJ2-2, with D possibly matching TRBD1 (5 bases). This CDR3 is built from 15 residues. Trimming stripped 7 bases from V and 1 base from J, with 13 bases between. Germline V gene data show CDR1 as MDHEN and CDR2 as SYDVKM. CDR3 region: CASTTAGWNTGELFF. CDR3 DNA: TGTGCCAGCACTACGGCAGGGTGGAACACCGGGGAGCTGTTTTTT.

This clonotype was recorded a few times. The chain uses TRBV30 and TRBJ2-1; a possible D gene is TRBD1 (7 bases). This CDR3 contains 14 residues. The V end lost 5 bases, the J end lost 6 bases, and 17 bases lay between the germline ends. CDR1 and CDR2 from the germline V gene are GTSNPN and SVGIG (reference sequence). The CDR3 sequence is CAWGRGDSINEQFF. CDR3 DNA sequence: TGTGCCTGGGGAAGGGGGGACAGTATCAATGAGCAGTTCTTC.

This clonotype was counted ten times or more. The chain recombines TRBV9 with TRBJ2-2; D unresolved. The germline V gene encodes CDR1 SGDLS and CDR2 YYNGEE. CDR3 length: 14 residues. The ends were cut back, 0 bases at V and 0 bases at J, with 3 bases in the middle. CDR3 nucleotides: TGTGCCAGCAGCGTAGGACCGAACACCGGGGAGCTGTTTTTT. Protein: CASSVGPNTGELFF.

The table lists this clonotype with many counts. The rearrangement uses TRBV28 and TRBJ2-7; 9 bases align to TRBD1. Per germline, CDR1 MDHEN and CDR2 SYDVKM. The CDR3 sequence is 15 residues long. The trim removed 4 bases at V and 5 bases at J, leaving 9 bases unmatched. The DNA for the CDR3 is TGTGCCAGCAGTTCCCGACAGGGGGGGAAGGACGAGCAGTACTTC. Residues: CASSSRQGGKDEQYF.

This clonotype was counted a few times. The V call is TRBV14, the J call TRBJ2-2, with D unclear. The CDR3 consists of 14 residues. V lost 2 bases, J lost 8 bases, and 12 bases lay in between. Looked up from germline, CDR1 is SGHDN and CDR2 is FVKESK. This chain's CDR3 is CASSQFLLVGELFF. CDR3 DNA sequence: TGTGCCAGCAGCCAATTCCTTTTGGTAGGGGAGCTGTTTTTT. The complete variable domain, with remaining parts taken from reference TRBV14 and TRBJ2-2, reads EAGVTQFPSHSVIEKGQTVTLRCDPISGHDNLYWYRRVMGKEIKFLLHFVKESKQDESGMPNNRFLAERTGGTYSTLKVQPAELEDSGVYFCASSQFLLVGELFFGEGSRLTVL.

The chain is built from TRBV10-3 and TRBJ1-6; D unclear. CDR1 is ENHRY, CDR2 SYGVKD, per germline. The CDR3 totals 14 residues. V shed 0 bases and J shed 10 bases, with 10 bases lying between them. In nucleotides, the CDR3 is TGTGCCATCAGTGAGTCTGGGATTGTGTCACCCCTCCACTTT. Amino acids: CAISESGIVSPLHF.

The rearrangement uses TRBV4-3 and TRBJ2-1; the match to TRBD2 covers 13 bases. The CDR3 consists of 19 residues. Germline loops: CDR1 LGHNA, CDR2 YSLEER. J gave up 0 bases and V 4 bases, and 9 bases lay outside the gene matches. The CDR3 here is CASSPRSGLAGVSYNEQFF. The CDR3 nucleotides read TGCGCCAGCAGCCCCAGATCCGGACTAGCGGGAGTCTCCTACAATGAGCAGTTCTTC.

The table lists this clonotype with many counts. The chain uses TRBV28 and TRBJ2-7; maybe TRBD1 (6 bases). The V and J ends lost 5 bases and 0 bases respectively, with 11 bases between them. The germline gives CDR1 MDHEN, CDR2 SYDVKM. The CDR3 length is 14 residues. CDR3 DNA: TGTGCCAGCAGTATGACAGGAACCTCCTACGAGCAGTACTTC. This encodes CASSMTGTSYEQYF.

Only a few counts were recorded for this clonotype. The genes are TRBV18 and TRBJ1-6, with a possible D match to TRBD1 (6 bases). Looked up from germline, CDR1 is KGHSH and CDR2 is LQKENI. Trimming removed 10 bases at V and 3 bases at J, with 13 bases between. The CDR3 has 14 residues. In nucleotides, the CDR3 is TGTGCCACCCGGGGGCCCAACTATAATTCACCCCTCCACTTT. Protein: CATRGPNYNSPLHF.

This clonotype was observed many times. The chain combines TRBV28 with TRBJ2-7; 8 bases are a match to TRBD2. J was trimmed by 1 base and V by 3 bases; bases with no gene match: 5. From germline, CDR1 is MDHEN and CDR2 SYDVKM. The CDR3 runs 15 residues. The CDR3 DNA reads as TGTGCCAGCAGTTTCAGCGGGAGAAGTTCCTACGAGCAGTACTTC. Its translation is CASSFSGRSSYEQYF.

This clonotype was counted many times. The gene calls are TRBV12-3 or TRBV12-4 and TRBJ2-1; 9 nucleotides line up with TRBD2. Germline trimming cut 5 bases from V and 3 bases from J; bases unmatched to any gene: 8. This CDR3 comprises 16 residues. Here the CDR3 DNA reads TGTGCCAGCAGTGAGAGCGGGAGGACCTACTACAATGAGCAGTTCTTC. Encoded protein: CASSESGRTYYNEQFF.

This sequence joins TRBV28 and TRBJ2-5; maybe TRBD1 (5 bases). Trimming shortened V by 2 bases and J by 3 bases, and 13 bases separated the two germline ends. The germline gives CDR1 MDHEN, CDR2 SYDVKM. The CDR3 spans 15 residues. In DNA, the CDR3 is TGTGCCAGCAGTTTACTTCAGGGCAGAAAAGAGACCCAGTACTTC. It codes for CASSLLQGRKETQYF. The variable domain in full, completed from reference TRBV28 and TRBJ2-5, reads DVKVTQSSRYLVKRTGEKVFLECVQDMDHENMFWYRQDPGLGLRLIYFSYDVKMKEKGDIPEGYSVSREKKERFSLILESASTNQTSMYLCASSLLQGRKETQYFGPGTRLLVL.

This clonotype came up many times. The chain recombines TRBV5-1 with TRBJ2-1; TRBD2 matches 8 bases. Germline V CDR1 and CDR2: SGHRS, YFSETQ. V lost 3 bases and J lost 8; bases outside the gene matches: 10. The CDR3 sequence is 15 residues long. CDR3 residues: CASSSTGTSNYEQFF. CDR3 coding DNA: TGCGCCAGCAGCTCGACCGGGACTAGTAATTATGAGCAGTTCTTC.

The sample holds a few counts of this clonotype. The chain carries TRBV25-1 and TRBJ2-1; D remains unclear. The germline V gene has CDR1 MGHDK and CDR2 SYGVNS. Trimming took off 1 base at V and 0 bases at J, with 7 bases between the two ends. This CDR3 has 15 amino acids. CDR3 DNA sequence: TGTGCCAGCAGTGAATCGAGGAGCTCCTACAATGAGCAGTTCTTC. The encoded protein is CASSESRSSYNEQFF.

The V and J genes are TRBV20-1 and TRBJ2-7, with a weak D call TRBD1 (5 bases). V lost 3 bases and J 1 base, leaving 7 bases between the germline ends. This CDR3 region has 12 residues. CDR1 DFQATT and CDR2 SNEGSKA come from the germline V gene (reference sequence). CDR3 bases: TGCAGTGCTAGCACAGGTTCCTACGAGCAGTACTTC. Translated: CSASTGSYEQYF.

The CDR3 loop reads CASGSTGLIETQYF. CDR3 DNA sequence: TGTGCCAGCGGGTCGACAGGCCTAATCGAGACCCAGTACTTC. This chain uses TRBV12-3 or TRBV12-4 with TRBJ2-5; perhaps TRBD1 as D (6 bases). The V gene lost 8 bases and the J gene lost 5 bases, with 18 bases spanning the gap. This CDR3 region has 14 residues.

This chain connects TRBV6-2 or TRBV6-3 to TRBJ2-1; no definite D call. From germline, CDR1 is MNHEY and CDR2 SVGEGT. V was trimmed by 1 base and J by 4 bases, leaving 5 bases between them. The CDR3 extends over 13 amino acids. CDR3 DNA: TGTGCCAGCAGTTACTATGGGTACAATGAGCAGTTCTTC. Translated: CASSYYGYNEQFF.

This clonotype has only one observation. V gene TRBV20-1 combines with J gene TRBJ2-1; a possible D gene is TRBD2 (6 bases). The CDR3 totals 12 residues. Germline V gene lookup returns CDR1 DFQATT and CDR2 SNEGSKA (reference sequence). Trimming pared 5 bases from V and 2 bases from J, leaving 7 bases between. In DNA, the CDR3 is TGCAGTGCTGCTAGCGCCTACAATGAGCAGTTCTTC. It specifies CSAASAYNEQFF.

This clonotype was detected many times. V usage is TRBV5-6 and J usage is TRBJ1-5; 10 positions agree with TRBD1. V lost 6 bases, J lost 1 base, and 7 bases stayed unmatched. Germline V gene sequence: CDR1 SGHDT, CDR2 YYEEEE. This CDR3 is built from 16 residues. DNA of the CDR3: TGTGCCAGCACCTTCAGACAGGGGGCGAGCAATCAGCCCCAGCATTTT. Translating gives CASTFRQGASNQPQHF. Full variable domain (missing parts from reference TRBV5-6 and TRBJ1-5): DAGVTQSPTHLIKTRGQQVTLRCSPKSGHDTVSWYQQALGQGPQFIFQYYEEEERQRGNFPDRFSGHQFPNYSSELNVNALLLGDSALYLCASTFRQGASNQPQHFGDGTRLSIL.

This clonotype was seen many times. The V and J genes are TRBV28 and TRBJ2-1; perhaps TRBD2 as D (6 bases). The CDR3 sequence is 13 residues long. Germline values: CDR1 MDHEN, CDR2 SYDVKM. Trimming cost V 2 bases and J 10 bases, with 12 bases left between them. Written as DNA, the CDR3 is TGTGCCAGCAGTTTAATTGTCGGGAGCGAGCAGTTCTTC. Protein sequence: CASSLIVGSEQFF.

The chain links TRBV3-2 to TRBJ2-4. TRBV3-2 is reported as a pseudogene. CDR3 length equals 16 residues. CDR3 amino acids: CASSQGTAQAKNIQYF. The CDR3 nucleotides are TGTGCCAGCAGCCAAGGTACAGCCCAAGCCAAAAACATTCAGTACTTC.

This clonotype was detected ten times or more. The V and J genes are TRBV5-5 and TRBJ2-7; 11 bases map to TRBD1. Germline V CDR1 and CDR2: SGHKS, YYEKEE (reference sequence). V was clipped by 4 bases and J by 5 bases; unmatched bases: 5. This CDR3 is 14 amino acids long. The CDR3 spells CASSRGQGADEQYF. The CDR3 DNA follows: TGTGCCAGCAGCCGCGGACAGGGGGCGGACGAGCAGTACTTC.